The 17 T cell receptor beta chains reported below all come from one sample, sequenced in a study of blood T cell repertoires in COVID-19. Profiling relied on immunoSEQ multiplex PCR, and the TCRdb table lists in-frame clones only, not all of them. The data hold approximately 250,000 clones, with roughly 88% observed a single time. The sample consisted of peripheral blood. The receptors shown here come from a woman aged 70 to 79 with COVID-19, enrolled during active disease.

The CDR3 region has the DNA TGCAGCGTTGAACGGCAGGGTTCTGAAGCTTTCTTT. Protein product: CSVERQGSEAFF. The chain uses TRBV29-1 and TRBJ1-1; D is possibly TRBD1 (5 bases). V lost 2 bases and J lost 6, with 10 bases in between. The germline gives CDR1 SQVTM, CDR2 ANQGSEA. This CDR3 is 12 amino acids long. The full variable domain, completed using reference TRBV29-1 and TRBJ1-1, is SAVISQKPSRDICQRGTSLTIQCQVDSQVTMMFWYRQQPGQSLTLIATANQGSEATYESGFVIDKFPISRPNLTFSTLTVSNMSPEDSSIYLCSVERQGSEAFFGQGTRLTVV.

The rearrangement uses TRBV27 and TRBJ1-1, with 7 bases that match TRBD1. The CDR3 contains 14 residues. From germline, CDR1 is MNHEY and CDR2 SMNVEV (reference sequence). Losses at the gene ends were 8 bases for V and 1 base for J; bases not matched to a gene: 7. The CDR3 DNA sequence: TGTGCCAGCGGCCCTAGGACAGGGAACACTGAAGCTTTCTTT. This sequence encodes CASGPRTGNTEAFF.

The chain is built from TRBV3-1 (or the pseudogene TRBV3-2) and TRBJ2-7; 8 positions match TRBD1. The CDR3 is 15 residues long. CDR1 is LGHDT, CDR2 YNNKEL, per germline (reference sequence). J gave up 4 bases and V 3 bases, and 8 bases lay outside the gene matches. CDR3 region: CASSHVTGGSYEQYF. The CDR3, as DNA: TGTGCCAGCAGCCACGTAACAGGGGGTTCGTACGAGCAGTACTTC.

This chain joins TRBV5-1 and TRBJ2-3; 8 bases match TRBD2. With V trimmed by 4 bases and J by 5 bases, 6 bases remained unmatched. Germline loops: CDR1 SGHRS, CDR2 YFSETQ. This CDR3 has 14 amino acids. CDR3 sequence: CASSGGLAGDTQYF. Here the CDR3 DNA reads TGCGCCAGCAGCGGAGGACTAGCAGGAGATACGCAGTATTTT.

The chain employs TRBV18 and TRBJ1-5; TRBD1 might be the D (6 bases). Germline V CDR1 and CDR2: KGHSH, LQKENI. V shed 2 bases and J shed 5 bases, with 10 bases lying between them. This CDR3 has 14 residues. The CDR3 DNA is TGTGCCAGCTCACCAGAGCAGGGGTATCAGCCCCAGCATTTT. It codes for CASSPEQGYQPQHF.

The chain uses TRBV6-5 and TRBJ1-1; possibly TRBD1 for D (6 bases). The CDR3 spans 15 residues. CDR1 and CDR2 from the germline V gene are MNHEY and SVGAGI. V was cut by 6 bases and J by 1 base, with 15 bases left in between. The CDR3 nucleotides are TGTGCCAGCAGAACTTCGGGACAAAGGAACACTGAAGCTTTCTTT. This translates into CASRTSGQRNTEAFF.

The rearrangement links TRBV24-1 to TRBJ2-2; TRBD1 aligns across 12 bases. CDR1 is KGHDR and CDR2 is SFDVKD in the germline V gene. CDR3 length: 15 residues. Germline trimming cut 7 bases from V and 2 bases from J; bases unmatched to any gene: 1. The CDR3 is CATRGQGANTGELFF. CDR3 in DNA: TGTGCCACCAGGGGACAGGGGGCAAACACCGGGGAGCTGTTTTTT.

For the CDR3, the DNA is TGTGCAAGGAAGGACTCGGGCTATGGCTACACCTTC. As protein: CARKDSGYGYTF. The rearrangement joins TRBV12-2 to TRBJ1-2. TRBV12-2 is a pseudogene locus. This CDR3 comprises 12 residues.

The CDR3, as DNA: TGTGCCACCCTGACTAGCGGGAGAGCGGCGAACACCGGGGAGCTGTTTTTT. Its translation is CATLTSGRAANTGELFF. The J gene is TRBJ2-2, the V gene TRBV27; 12 nucleotides match TRBD2. The CDR3 runs 17 residues. Germline assignment: CDR1 MNHEY and CDR2 SMNVEV (reference sequence). V dropped 10 bases and J dropped 0; count of bases not matched to a gene: 9.

The genes are TRBV5-6 and TRBJ1-2; 7 positions match TRBD1. The length of the CDR3 is 13 residues. Per germline, CDR1 SGHDT and CDR2 YYEEEE. The trim removed 7 bases at V and 7 bases at J, leaving 10 bases unmatched. The CDR3 is CASGSHRGGGYTF. The CDR3 bases are TGTGCCAGCGGTTCCCACAGGGGAGGTGGCTACACCTTC.

V usage is TRBV11-2 and J usage is TRBJ2-1; 8 positions agree with TRBD2. The germline CDR1 and CDR2 sequences are SGHAT and FQNNGV. V dropped 6 bases and J dropped 6; count of bases not matched to a gene: 10. The CDR3 sequence is 15 residues long. The DNA of the CDR3 is TGTGCCAGCAGTCCAATAGCGGGACTACCCAATGAGCAGTTCTTC. Amino acids: CASSPIAGLPNEQFF.

J is TRBJ2-7 and V is TRBV3-1 (or the pseudogene TRBV3-2), with 7 bases lining up with TRBD1. The CDR3 sequence is 14 residues long. Germline CDR1 LGHDT, CDR2 YNNKEL (reference sequence). With V trimmed by 8 bases and J by 4 bases, 11 bases remained unmatched. The CDR3 DNA follows: TGTGCCAGCGGTACGTGGGGACAGAATTACGAGCAGTACTTC. Translated, it gives CASGTWGQNYEQYF.

This chain connects TRBV30 to TRBJ1-4; D unclear. The CDR3 is 13 amino acids. Trimming removed 2 bases at V and 4 bases at J, with 8 bases between. Germline-derived CDR1 and CDR2 are GTSNPN and SVGIG (reference sequence). CDR3: CAWSPQVNEKLFF. CDR3 in DNA: TGTGCCTGGAGTCCCCAGGTTAATGAAAAACTGTTTTTT.

This sequence joins TRBV6-2 or TRBV6-3 and TRBJ1-2; no definite D call. Per the germline V gene, CDR1 is MNHEY and CDR2 is SVGEGT. The CDR3 totals 13 residues. V gave up 3 bases and J gave up 2 bases, with 7 bases separating them. CDR3 bases: TGTGCCAGCAGTTATGGAGAGAACTATGGCTACACCTTC. This translates into CASSYGENYGYTF.

The rearrangement uses TRBV2 and TRBJ2-3; D is possibly TRBD2 (6 bases). Germline CDR1 SNHLY, CDR2 FYNNEI. Trimming took 6 bases from V and 0 from J, leaving 13 bases between them. The CDR3 contains 15 residues. DNA for the CDR3: TGTGCCAGCAGCCAAGGTGGGACTAGCACAGATACGCAGTATTTT. Translation: CASSQGGTSTDTQYF.

The chain combines TRBV2 with TRBJ1-2; a possible D gene is TRBD1 (5 bases). The CDR3 contains 14 residues. Germline CDR1 is SNHLY and CDR2 is FYNNEI. Trimming stripped 8 bases from V and 3 bases from J, with 16 bases between. The CDR3 loop is CASGEGPPDYGYTF. The DNA of the CDR3 is TGTGCCAGCGGGGAGGGACCCCCGGACTATGGCTACACCTTC.

In its sample, this clone was seen once. The chain has TRBV27 and TRBJ1-1; D is unclear. Trimming cost V 1 base and J 1 base, with 16 bases left between them. Per germline, CDR1 MNHEY and CDR2 SMNVEV (reference sequence). This CDR3 has 17 amino acids. The CDR3 coding sequence is TGTGCCAGCAGTTTATTAACGGTTATAGGGAGGAACACTGAAGCTTTCTTT. Encoded protein: CASSLLTVIGRNTEAFF.